This record looks at one T cell receptor (beta chain) sequence and its context. 13 Jbeta primers and 60 Vbeta primers were used for the PCR. The table came from immunoSEQ multiplex PCR; TCRdb's copy has only in-frame clones and leaves some out. The sample holds over 100,000 clones, 65% to 80% seen once. The CDR3 extends over 21 amino acids. Trimming took 7 bases from V and 0 from J; bases not matched to a gene: 20. Germline V gives CDR1 SGHRS, CDR2 YFSETQ. The data were obtained in a study of cytomegalovirus exposure and HLA in healthy donors. The sequencing input was PBMCs. This TCR derives from a male donor in good health and CMV-seropositive. The chain joins TRBV5-1 to TRBJ2-1; 12 nucleotides match TRBD1. Here the CDR3 reads CASAYLPMGQGAFSSYNEQFF. As DNA, the CDR3 is TGCGCCAGCGCTTACTTACCTATGGGACAGGGGGCTTTTAGCTCCTACAATGAGCAGTTCTTC. Full variable domain (remainder filled in from reference TRBV5-1 and TRBJ2-1): KAGVTQTPRYLIKTRGQQVTLSCSPISGHRSVSWYQQTPGQGLQFLFEYFSETQRNKGNFPGRFSGRQFSNSRSEMNVSTLELGDSALYLCASAYLPMGQGAFSSYNEQFFGPGTRLTVL.